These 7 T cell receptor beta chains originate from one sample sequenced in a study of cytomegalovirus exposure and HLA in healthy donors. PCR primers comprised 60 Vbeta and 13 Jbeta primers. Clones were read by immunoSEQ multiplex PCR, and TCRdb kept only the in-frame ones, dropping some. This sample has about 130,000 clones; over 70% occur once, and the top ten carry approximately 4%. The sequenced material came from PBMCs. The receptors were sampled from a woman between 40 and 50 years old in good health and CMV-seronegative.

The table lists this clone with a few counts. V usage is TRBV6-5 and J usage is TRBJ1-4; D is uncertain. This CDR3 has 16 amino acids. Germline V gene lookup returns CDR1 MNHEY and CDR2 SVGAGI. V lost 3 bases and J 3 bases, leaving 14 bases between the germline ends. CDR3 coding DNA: TGTGCCAGCAGTTATTCACCATTTCGGGCTAATGAAAAACTGTTTTTT. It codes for CASSYSPFRANEKLFF.

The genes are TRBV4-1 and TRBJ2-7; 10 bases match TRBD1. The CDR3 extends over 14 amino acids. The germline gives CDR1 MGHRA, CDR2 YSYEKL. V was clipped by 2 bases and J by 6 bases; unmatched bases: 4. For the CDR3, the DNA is TGCGCCAGCAGCCAACCCGGGACAGGGGTCGAGCAGTACTTC. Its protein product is CASSQPGTGVEQYF.

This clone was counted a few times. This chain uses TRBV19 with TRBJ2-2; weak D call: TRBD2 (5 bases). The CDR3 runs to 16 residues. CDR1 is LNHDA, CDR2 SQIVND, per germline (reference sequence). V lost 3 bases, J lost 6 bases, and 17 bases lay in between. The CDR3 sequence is CASSIGFRGTPGELFF. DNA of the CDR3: TGTGCCAGTAGTATCGGTTTTCGGGGAACCCCCGGGGAGCTGTTTTTT.

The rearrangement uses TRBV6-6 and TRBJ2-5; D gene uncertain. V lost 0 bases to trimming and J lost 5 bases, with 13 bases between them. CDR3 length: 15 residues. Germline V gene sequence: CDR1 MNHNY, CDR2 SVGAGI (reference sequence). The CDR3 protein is CASSYSIPGLETQYF. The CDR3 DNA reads TGTGCCAGCAGTTACTCGATCCCGGGTCTCGAGACCCAGTACTTC.

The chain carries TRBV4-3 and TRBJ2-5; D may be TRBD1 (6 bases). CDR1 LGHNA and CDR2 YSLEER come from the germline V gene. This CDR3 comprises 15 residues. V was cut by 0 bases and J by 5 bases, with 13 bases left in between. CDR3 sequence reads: CASSQESGAGETQYF. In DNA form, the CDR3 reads TGCGCCAGCAGCCAAGAATCAGGGGCCGGGGAGACCCAGTACTTC.

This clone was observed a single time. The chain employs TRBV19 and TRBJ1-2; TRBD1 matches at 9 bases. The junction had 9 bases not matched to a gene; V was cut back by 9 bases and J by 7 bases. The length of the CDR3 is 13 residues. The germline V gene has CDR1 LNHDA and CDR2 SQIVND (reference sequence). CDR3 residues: CASDNRGRGGYTF. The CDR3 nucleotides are TGTGCCAGCGATAACAGGGGGCGCGGTGGCTACACCTTC.

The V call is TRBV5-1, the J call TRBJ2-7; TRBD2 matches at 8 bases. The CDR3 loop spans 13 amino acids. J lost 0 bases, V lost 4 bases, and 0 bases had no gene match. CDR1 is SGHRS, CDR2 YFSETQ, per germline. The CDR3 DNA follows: TGCGCCAGCAGCACTAGCGGCTCCTACGAGCAGTACTTC. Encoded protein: CASSTSGSYEQYF.